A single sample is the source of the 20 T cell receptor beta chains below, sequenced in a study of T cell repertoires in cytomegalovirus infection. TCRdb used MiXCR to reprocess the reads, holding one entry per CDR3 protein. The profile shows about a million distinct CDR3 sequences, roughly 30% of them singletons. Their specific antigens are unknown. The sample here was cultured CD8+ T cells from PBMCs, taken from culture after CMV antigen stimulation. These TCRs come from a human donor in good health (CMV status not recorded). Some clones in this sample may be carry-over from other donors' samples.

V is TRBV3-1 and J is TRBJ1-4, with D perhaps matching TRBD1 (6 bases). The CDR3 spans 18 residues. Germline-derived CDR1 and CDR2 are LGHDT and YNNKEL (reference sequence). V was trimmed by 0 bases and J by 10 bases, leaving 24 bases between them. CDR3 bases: TGTGCCAGCAGCCAAGAGGGCCGACGGGAGGGGGTTTTTGGAAAACTGTTTTTT. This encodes CASSQEGRREGVFGKLFF.

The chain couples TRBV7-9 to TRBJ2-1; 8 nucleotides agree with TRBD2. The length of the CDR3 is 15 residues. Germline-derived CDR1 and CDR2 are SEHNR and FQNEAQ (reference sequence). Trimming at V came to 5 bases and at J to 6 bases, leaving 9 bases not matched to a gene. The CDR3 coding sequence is TGTGCCAGCAGCCCTCCTGGACTAGCCGCCAATGAGCAGTTCTTC. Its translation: CASSPPGLAANEQFF.

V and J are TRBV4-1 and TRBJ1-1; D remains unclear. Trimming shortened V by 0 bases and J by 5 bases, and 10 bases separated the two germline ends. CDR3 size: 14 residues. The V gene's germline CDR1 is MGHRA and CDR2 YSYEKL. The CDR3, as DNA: TGCGCCAGCAGCCAAGATCCGGCGGGAACTGAAGCTTTCTTT. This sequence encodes CASSQDPAGTEAFF.

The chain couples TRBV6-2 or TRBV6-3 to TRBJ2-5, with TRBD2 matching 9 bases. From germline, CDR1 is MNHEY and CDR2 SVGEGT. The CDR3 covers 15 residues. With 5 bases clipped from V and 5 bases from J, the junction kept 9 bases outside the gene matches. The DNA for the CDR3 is TGTGCCAGCAGTAAGCGCGGGGGGGCCTGGGAGACCCAGTACTTC. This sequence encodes CASSKRGGAWETQYF.

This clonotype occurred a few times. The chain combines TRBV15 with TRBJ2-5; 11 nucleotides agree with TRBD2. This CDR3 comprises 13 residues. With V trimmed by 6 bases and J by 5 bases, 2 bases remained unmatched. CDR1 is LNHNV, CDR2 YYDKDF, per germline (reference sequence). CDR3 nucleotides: TGTGCCACCAGTCCTAGCGGGGGGGAGACCCAGTACTTC. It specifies CATSPSGGETQYF.

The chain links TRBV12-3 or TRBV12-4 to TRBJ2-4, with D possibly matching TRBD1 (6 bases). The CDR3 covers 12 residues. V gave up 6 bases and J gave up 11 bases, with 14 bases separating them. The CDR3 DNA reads TGTGCCAGCAGGACCGGGACATCGGTTCAGTACTTC. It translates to CASRTGTSVQYF.

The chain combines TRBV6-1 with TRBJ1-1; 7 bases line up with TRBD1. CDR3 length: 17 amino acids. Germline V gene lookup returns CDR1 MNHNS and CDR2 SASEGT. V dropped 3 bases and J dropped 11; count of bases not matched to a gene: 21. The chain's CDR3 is CASSEPRRQDRRQKAFF. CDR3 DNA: TGTGCCAGCAGTGAGCCCCGCAGACAGGACAGGAGGCAAAAGGCTTTCTTT.

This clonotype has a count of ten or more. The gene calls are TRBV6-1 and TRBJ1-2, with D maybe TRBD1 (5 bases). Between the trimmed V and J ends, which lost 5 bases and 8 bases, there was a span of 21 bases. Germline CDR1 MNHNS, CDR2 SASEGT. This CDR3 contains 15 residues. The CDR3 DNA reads TGTGCCAGCAGTCCTACGAGGGACCCCCGGTGGGGCTACACCTTC. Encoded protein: CASSPTRDPRWGYTF.

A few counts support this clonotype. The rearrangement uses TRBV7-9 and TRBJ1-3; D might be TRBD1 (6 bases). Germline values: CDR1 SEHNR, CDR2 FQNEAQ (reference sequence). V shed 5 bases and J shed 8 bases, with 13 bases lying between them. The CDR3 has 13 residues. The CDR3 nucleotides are TGTGCCAGCAGCCCTCCGGAGGGGGACACCATATATTTT. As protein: CASSPPEGDTIYF.

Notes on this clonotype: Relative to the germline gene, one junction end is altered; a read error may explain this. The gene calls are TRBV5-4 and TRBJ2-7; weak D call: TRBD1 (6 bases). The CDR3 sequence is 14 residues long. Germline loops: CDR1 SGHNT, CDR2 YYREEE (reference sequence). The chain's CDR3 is CTSSAPDSSYEQYF. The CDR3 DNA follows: TGTACCAGCAGCGCACCGGACAGTTCCTACGAGCAGTACTTC.

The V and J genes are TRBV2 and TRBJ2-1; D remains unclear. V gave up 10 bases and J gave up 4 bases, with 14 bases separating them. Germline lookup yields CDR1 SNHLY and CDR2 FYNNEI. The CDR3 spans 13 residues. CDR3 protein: CAINQVDYNEQFF. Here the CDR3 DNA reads TGTGCCATTAATCAAGTGGATTACAATGAGCAGTTCTTC.

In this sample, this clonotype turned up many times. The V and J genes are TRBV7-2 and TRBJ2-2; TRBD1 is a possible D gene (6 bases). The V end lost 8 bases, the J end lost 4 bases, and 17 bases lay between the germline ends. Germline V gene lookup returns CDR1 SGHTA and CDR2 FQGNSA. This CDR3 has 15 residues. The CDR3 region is CASPSPPGVTGELFF. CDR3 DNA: TGTGCCAGCCCCTCCCCCCCAGGGGTCACCGGGGAGCTGTTTTTT.

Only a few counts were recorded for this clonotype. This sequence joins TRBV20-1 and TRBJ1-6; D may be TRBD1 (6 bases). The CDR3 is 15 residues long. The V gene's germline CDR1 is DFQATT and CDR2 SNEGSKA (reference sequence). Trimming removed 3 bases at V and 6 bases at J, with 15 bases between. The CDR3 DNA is TGCAGTGCTAGGAGCAGGGGCATTTTTAATTCACCCCTCCACTTT. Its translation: CSARSRGIFNSPLHF.

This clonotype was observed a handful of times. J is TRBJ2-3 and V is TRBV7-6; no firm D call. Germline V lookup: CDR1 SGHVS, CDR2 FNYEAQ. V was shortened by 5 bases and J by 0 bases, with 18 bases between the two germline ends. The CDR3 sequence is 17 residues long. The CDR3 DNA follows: TGTGCCAGCAGCCCCGAGGCTATCCCGCAGAGCACAGATACGCAGTATTTT. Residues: CASSPEAIPQSTDTQYF. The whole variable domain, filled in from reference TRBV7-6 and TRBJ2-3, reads GAGVSQSPRYKVTKRGQDVALRCDPISGHVSLYWYRQALGQGPEFLTYFNYEAQQDKSGLPNDRFSAERPEGSISTLTIQRTEQRDSAMYRCASSPEAIPQSTDTQYFGPGTRLTVL.

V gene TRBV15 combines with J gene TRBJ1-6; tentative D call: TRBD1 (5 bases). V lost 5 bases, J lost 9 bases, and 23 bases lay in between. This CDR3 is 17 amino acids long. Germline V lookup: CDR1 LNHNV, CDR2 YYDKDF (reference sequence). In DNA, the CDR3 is TGTGCCACCAGCTTGCTACCAGGGAACGCGGAGGTTTCACCCCTCCACTTT. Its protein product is CATSLLPGNAEVSPLHF.

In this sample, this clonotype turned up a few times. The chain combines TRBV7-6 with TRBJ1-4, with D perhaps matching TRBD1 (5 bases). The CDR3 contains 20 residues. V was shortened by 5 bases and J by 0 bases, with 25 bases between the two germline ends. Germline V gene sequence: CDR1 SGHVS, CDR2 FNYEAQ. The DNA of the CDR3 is TGTGCCAGCAGCCTTAGGGGCCCAACTAGGGACTCTGCAACTAATGAAAAACTGTTTTTT. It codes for CASSLRGPTRDSATNEKLFF.

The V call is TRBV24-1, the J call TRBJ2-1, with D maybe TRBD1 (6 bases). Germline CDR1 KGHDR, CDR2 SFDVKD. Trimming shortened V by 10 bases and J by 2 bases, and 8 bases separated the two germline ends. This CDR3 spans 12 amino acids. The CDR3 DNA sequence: TGTGCCACAGGGGGACCCTACAATGAGCAGTTCTTC. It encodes CATGGPYNEQFF.

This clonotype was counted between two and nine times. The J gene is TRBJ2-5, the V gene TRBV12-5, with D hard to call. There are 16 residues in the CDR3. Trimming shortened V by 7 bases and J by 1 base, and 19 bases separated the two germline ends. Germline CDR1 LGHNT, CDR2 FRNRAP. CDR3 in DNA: TGTGCTAGTGCCATTTCATCTTACAGTTTCCAAGAGACCCAGTACTTC. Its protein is CASAISSYSFQETQYF.

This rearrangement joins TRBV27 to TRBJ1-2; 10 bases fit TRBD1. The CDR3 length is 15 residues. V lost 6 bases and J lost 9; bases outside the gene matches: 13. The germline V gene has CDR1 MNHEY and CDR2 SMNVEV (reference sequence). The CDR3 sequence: CASSPGTGAFASYTF. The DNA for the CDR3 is TGTGCCAGCAGCCCCGGGACAGGGGCCTTCGCTAGCTACACCTTC.

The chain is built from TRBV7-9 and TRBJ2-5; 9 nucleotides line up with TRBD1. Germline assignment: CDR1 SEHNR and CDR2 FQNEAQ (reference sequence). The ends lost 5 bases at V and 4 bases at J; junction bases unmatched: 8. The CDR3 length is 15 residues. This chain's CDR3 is CASSIRDRVGETQYF. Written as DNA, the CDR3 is TGTGCCAGCAGCATCCGGGACAGGGTGGGAGAGACCCAGTACTTC.